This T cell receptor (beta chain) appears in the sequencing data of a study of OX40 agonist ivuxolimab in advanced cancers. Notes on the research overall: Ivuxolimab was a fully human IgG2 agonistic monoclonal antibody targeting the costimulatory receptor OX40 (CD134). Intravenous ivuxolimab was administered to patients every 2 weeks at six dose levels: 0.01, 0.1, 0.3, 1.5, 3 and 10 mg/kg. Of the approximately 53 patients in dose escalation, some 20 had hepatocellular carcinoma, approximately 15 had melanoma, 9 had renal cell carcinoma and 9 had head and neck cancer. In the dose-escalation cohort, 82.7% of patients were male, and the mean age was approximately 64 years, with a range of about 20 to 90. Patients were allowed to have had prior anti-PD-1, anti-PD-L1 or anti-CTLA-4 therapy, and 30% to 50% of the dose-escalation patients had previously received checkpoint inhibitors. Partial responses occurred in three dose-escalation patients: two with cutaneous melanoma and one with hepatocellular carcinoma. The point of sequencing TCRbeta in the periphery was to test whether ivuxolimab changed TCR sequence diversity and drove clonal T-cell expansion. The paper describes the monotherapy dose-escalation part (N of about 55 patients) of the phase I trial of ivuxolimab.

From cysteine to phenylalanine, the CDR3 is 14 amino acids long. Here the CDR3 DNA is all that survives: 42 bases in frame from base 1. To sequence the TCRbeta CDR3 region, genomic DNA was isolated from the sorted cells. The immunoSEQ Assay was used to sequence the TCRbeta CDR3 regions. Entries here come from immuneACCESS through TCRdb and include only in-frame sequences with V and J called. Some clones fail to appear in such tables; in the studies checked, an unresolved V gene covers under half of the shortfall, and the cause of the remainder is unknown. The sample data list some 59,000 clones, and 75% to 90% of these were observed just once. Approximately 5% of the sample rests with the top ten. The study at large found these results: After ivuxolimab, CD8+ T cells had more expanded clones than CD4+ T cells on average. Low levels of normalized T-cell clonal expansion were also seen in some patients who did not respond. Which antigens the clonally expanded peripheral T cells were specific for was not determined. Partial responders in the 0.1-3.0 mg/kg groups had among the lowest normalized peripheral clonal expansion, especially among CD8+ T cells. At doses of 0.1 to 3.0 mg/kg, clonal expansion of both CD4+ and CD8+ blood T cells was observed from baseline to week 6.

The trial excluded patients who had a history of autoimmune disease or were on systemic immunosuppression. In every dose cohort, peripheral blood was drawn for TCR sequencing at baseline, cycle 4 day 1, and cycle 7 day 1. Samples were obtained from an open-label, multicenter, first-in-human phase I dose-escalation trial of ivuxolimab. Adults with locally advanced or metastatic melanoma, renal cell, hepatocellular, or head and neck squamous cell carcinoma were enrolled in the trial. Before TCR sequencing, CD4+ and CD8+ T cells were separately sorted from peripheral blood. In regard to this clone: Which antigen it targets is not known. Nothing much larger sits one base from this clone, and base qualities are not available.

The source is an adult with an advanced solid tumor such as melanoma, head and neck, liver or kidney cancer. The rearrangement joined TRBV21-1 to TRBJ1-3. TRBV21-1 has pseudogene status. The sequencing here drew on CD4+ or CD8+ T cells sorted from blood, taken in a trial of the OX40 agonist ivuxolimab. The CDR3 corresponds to CASSSPNSGNTIYF. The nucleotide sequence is TGTGCCAGCAGCTCTCCTAACTCTGGAAACACCATATATTTT.